This TCR beta chain was sequenced for a study of OX40 agonist ivuxolimab in advanced cancers. Notes on the research overall: The costimulatory receptor OX40 (CD134) was targeted by ivuxolimab, a fully human IgG2 agonistic monoclonal antibody. Intravenous ivuxolimab was administered to patients every 2 weeks at six dose levels: 0.01, 0.1, 0.3, 1.5, 3 and 10 mg/kg. Of the 50 or so patients in dose escalation, about 20 had hepatocellular carcinoma, around 15 had melanoma, 9 had renal cell carcinoma and 9 had head and neck cancer. In the dose-escalation cohort, approximately 82% of patients were male, and the mean age was approximately 60 years with a range of roughly 20 to 85. Patients were allowed to have had prior anti-PD-1, anti-PD-L1 or anti-CTLA-4 therapy, and approximately 40% of the dose-escalation patients had been treated with checkpoint inhibitors. Partial responses occurred in three dose-escalation patients, of whom one had hepatocellular carcinoma and two had cutaneous melanoma. Peripheral TCRbeta sequencing was intended to test whether TCR sequence diversity was altered and clonal T-cell expansion was caused by ivuxolimab. The monotherapy dose-escalation portion (N ≈ 52 patients) of the phase I ivuxolimab trial is reported in the paper. Results and caveats for the whole study, not just this receptor: After ivuxolimab, CD8+ T cells had more expanded clones than CD4+ T cells on average. In partial responders in the 0.1-3.0 mg/kg groups, normalized peripheral clonal expansion was found to be among the lowest, especially among CD8+ T cells. Low levels of normalized T-cell clonal expansion were also seen in some nonresponding patients. Clonal expansion of both CD4+ and CD8+ blood T cells was observed from baseline to week 6 at doses 0.1 to 3.0 mg/kg. Which antigens the clonally expanded peripheral T cells were specific for was not determined.

Only one count was recorded for this clone. Its recognized antigen is unknown. Nothing much larger sits one base from this clone, and base qualities are not available. Genomic DNA was extracted from sorted cells for sequencing of the TCRbeta CDR3 region. The immunoSEQ Assay was used for sequencing of TCRbeta CDR3 regions. In its TCRdb copy, this immuneACCESS table keeps in-frame sequences only and misses some clones. Where compared with another copy, unresolved V genes explain less than half of these, and the others have no known cause. This sample comprises some 100,000 clones, roughly 84% of them detected only once. The ten largest clones represent roughly 1.1% of the sample. The trial excluded patients who had a history of autoimmune disease or who were on systemic immunosuppression. Peripheral blood for TCR sequencing was drawn from every dose cohort at baseline, at cycle 4 day 1 and at cycle 7 day 1. The samples were taken from a phase I, first-in-human, multicenter, open-label dose-escalation trial of ivuxolimab. Adults with locally advanced or metastatic head and neck squamous cell, hepatocellular, melanoma or renal cell carcinoma were enrolled in the trial. Before TCR sequencing, CD4+ T cells and CD8+ T cells were sorted from peripheral blood as separate populations.

V is reduced by 6 bases and J by 3 bases, leaving a spacing of 14 bases between them. The CDR3 contains 14 residues, cysteine and phenylalanine counted. The read is trimmed to its CDR3 DNA, 42 bases read in frame from base 1. Per the germline V gene, SGHTA is the CDR1 and FQGNSA is the CDR2. In this chain, TRBV7-2 is recombined with TRBJ1-2; too little of a D gene remains to name it. Specimen: CD4+ or CD8+ T cells sorted from blood, collected in a trial of the OX40 agonist ivuxolimab. The clonotype comes from an adult with an advanced solid tumor such as melanoma, head and neck, liver or kidney cancer. Here the CDR3 is given as CASRPIAYDYGYTF. The nucleotides read TGTGCCAGCAGACCGATAGCCTACGACTATGGCTACACCTTC.